This passage covers 5 T cell receptor beta chains from one sample sequenced in a study of T cell repertoires in cytomegalovirus infection. TCRdb re-derived calls from the reads in MiXCR, one entry per CDR3 protein. Among about 920,000 distinct CDR3 sequences listed, approximately 31% were seen once. Their cognate antigens are unknown. Specimen: cultured CD8+ T cells from PBMCs, collected from culture after CMV antigen stimulation. The origin of the receptors is a human donor in good health (CMV status not recorded). Some clones in this sample may be carry-over from other donors' samples.

This clonotype was observed at least ten times. V is TRBV7-8 and J is TRBJ1-6; D gene uncertain. Trimming removed 3 bases from V and 6 bases from J, with 15 bases in between. This CDR3 has 16 residues. Germline V gives CDR1 SGHVS, CDR2 FQNEAQ. CDR3 sequence reads: CASSLVRRGSNSPLHF. DNA for the CDR3: TGTGCCAGCAGCTTGGTCCGGCGGGGATCTAATTCACCCCTCCACTTT.

The chain has TRBV2 and TRBJ2-7; 7 bases fit TRBD1. V was clipped by 5 bases and J by 5 bases; unmatched bases: 3. This CDR3 contains 12 residues. From germline, CDR1 is SNHLY and CDR2 FYNNEI. The CDR3 sequence: CASSQTGNEQYF. The DNA for the CDR3 is TGTGCCAGCAGTCAGACAGGGAACGAGCAGTACTTC. The whole variable domain, remainder taken from reference TRBV2 and TRBJ2-7, is EPEVTQTPSHQVTQMGQEVILRCVPISNHLYFYWYRQILGQKVEFLVSFYNNEISEKSEIFDDQFSVERPDGSNFTLKIRSTKLEDSAMYFCASSQTGNEQYFGPGTRLTVT.

DNA of the CDR3: TGTGCCAGCAGCTGGCTAACCAGGGTTCGGGATGGCTACACCTTC. Translated, it gives CASSWLTRVRDGYTF. The rearrangement uses TRBV6-2 or TRBV6-3 and TRBJ1-2, with D perhaps matching TRBD1 (5 bases). Germline lookup yields CDR1 MNHEY and CDR2 SVGEGT. The CDR3 loop spans 15 amino acids. Trimming left V 6 bases short and J 6 bases short, with 20 bases between.

This clonotype was counted a few times. The chain couples TRBV5-5 to TRBJ2-7, with 10 nucleotides matching TRBD1. V was clipped by 5 bases and J by 2 bases; unmatched bases: 7. This CDR3 comprises 15 residues. Germline assignment: CDR1 SGHKS and CDR2 YYEKEE (reference sequence). This CDR3 is CASRPTGTGAYEQYF. As DNA, the CDR3 is TGTGCCAGCAGGCCGACCGGGACAGGGGCCTACGAGCAGTACTTC.

This clonotype was seen a handful of times. The DNA of the CDR3 is TGTGCCAGCAGCCACGGGACTCCTCGCGAGGAGCTGTTTTTT. Translation: CASSHGTPREELFF. The V gene is TRBV7-6, the J gene TRBJ2-2, with D possibly TRBD2 on 6 matching bases. V was trimmed by 5 bases and J by 10 bases, leaving 17 bases between them. The germline V gene encodes CDR1 SGHVS and CDR2 FNYEAQ. This CDR3 is 14 amino acids long.